Reported below is one T cell receptor beta chain. The data are from a study of blood T cell repertoires in COVID-19. Background on the study: COVID-19 samples collected from the United States, Italy and Spain covered acute and convalescent phases. Nucleic acid was either cDNA or gDNA, and it came from T cells, B-cell-depleted T cells, or PBMCs.

Generated by immunoSEQ multiplex PCR, the TCRdb table keeps only in-frame clones and is missing some. The sample shows some 110,000 clones, around 80% of them seen only once. The TCR originated in a man aged 50 to 60 with acute or convalescent COVID-19. Material: peripheral blood.

This chain's CDR3 is CASSLTGDREQYF. The CDR3 DNA reads as TGCGCCAGCAGCTTGACAGGGGATAGGGAGCAGTACTTC. The rearrangement joins TRBV5-1 to TRBJ2-7; 7 bases align to TRBD1. Germline V gives CDR1 SGHRS, CDR2 YFSETQ. The CDR3 consists of 13 residues. The V gene end was trimmed by 1 base and the J gene end by 7 bases; junction bases not matched to a gene: 5.